This passage covers 13 T cell receptor beta chains from one sample sequenced in a study of T cell repertoires in cytomegalovirus infection. No antigen has been identified for these receptors. MiXCR, applied by TCRdb to the reads, yields one record per CDR3 protein. The table has roughly 800,000 distinct CDR3 sequences, 25% to 35% seen once. The sample in question was cultured CD8+ T cells from PBMCs, obtained from culture after CMV antigen stimulation. All receptors come from a human donor in good health (CMV status not recorded). Some clones in this sample may be carry-over from other donors' samples.

The chain is built from TRBV25-1 and TRBJ1-2; the match to TRBD1 covers 11 bases. Germline V gene sequence: CDR1 MGHDK, CDR2 SYGVNS. This CDR3 has 17 residues. After removal of 0 bases from V and 3 bases from J, the junction contained 6 bases not matched to a gene. CDR3 region: CASSEYYTGQGDYGYTF. CDR3 nucleotide sequence: TGTGCCAGCAGTGAATATTACACGGGACAGGGGGACTATGGCTACACCTTC.

The V gene is TRBV7-8, the J gene TRBJ1-2; TRBD1 might be the D (5 bases). Germline values: CDR1 SGHVS, CDR2 FQNEAQ. The CDR3 consists of 12 residues. V lost 5 bases to trimming and J lost 8 bases, with 12 bases between them. In nucleotides, the CDR3 is TGTGCCAGCAGCCCCAGGGCGAGGGGCTACACCTTC. Amino acid sequence: CASSPRARGYTF.

V and J are TRBV19 and TRBJ1-2; TRBD1 is a possible D gene (5 bases). V lost 7 bases and J 6 bases, leaving 15 bases between the germline ends. Germline lookup yields CDR1 LNHDA and CDR2 SQIVND (reference sequence). The CDR3 has 13 amino acids. CDR3 sequence (DNA): TGTGCCAGTACCCTACGGGGCGTAGATGGCTACACCTTC. Protein product: CASTLRGVDGYTF.

This clonotype turned up a few times. The rearrangement uses TRBV6-2 or TRBV6-3 and TRBJ2-6; perhaps TRBD1 as D (6 bases). V lost 6 bases to trimming and J lost 0 bases, with 21 bases between them. CDR1 and CDR2 from the germline V gene are MNHEY and SVGEGT. The CDR3 is 19 residues long. CDR3 sequence: CASSYETWTDYSGANVLTF. For the CDR3, the DNA is TGTGCCAGCAGCTACGAAACATGGACAGACTACTCTGGGGCCAACGTCCTGACTTTC.

V gene TRBV7-6 combines with J gene TRBJ1-1; D ambiguous. The V and J ends lost 7 bases and 4 bases respectively, with 13 bases between them. The germline CDR1 and CDR2 sequences are SGHVS and FNYEAQ. This CDR3 comprises 13 residues. The DNA of the CDR3 is TGTGCCAGCAATTACGGGTATGGCACTGAAGCTTTCTTT. The encoded protein is CASNYGYGTEAFF. Complete variable domain (other parts from reference TRBV7-6 and TRBJ1-1): GAGVSQSPRYKVTKRGQDVALRCDPISGHVSLYWYRQALGQGPEFLTYFNYEAQQDKSGLPNDRFSAERPEGSISTLTIQRTEQRDSAMYRCASNYGYGTEAFFGQGTRLTVV.

This clonotype was counted between two and nine times. V usage is TRBV2 and J usage is TRBJ1-4, with a weak D call TRBD1 (5 bases). The CDR3 length is 18 residues. The V gene's germline CDR1 is SNHLY and CDR2 FYNNEI. The V gene lost 6 bases and the J gene lost 0 bases, with 20 bases spanning the gap. CDR3 DNA sequence: TGTGCCAGCAGCATAAGACAGACCATTCGTGCAACTAATGAAAAACTGTTTTTT. Its protein is CASSIRQTIRATNEKLFF.

V and J are TRBV7-6 and TRBJ1-2; D might be TRBD1 (5 bases). CDR3 length: 14 amino acids. CDR1 is SGHVS, CDR2 FNYEAQ, per germline. Trimming pared 5 bases from V and 4 bases from J, leaving 14 bases between. CDR3 residues: CASSQGGGGYGYTF. Written as DNA, the CDR3 is TGTGCCAGCAGCCAGGGCGGGGGTGGCTATGGCTACACCTTC.

CDR3 loop: CASSTEHGYTF. The CDR3 DNA reads TGTGCCAGCAGCACAGAGCATGGCTACACCTTC. V usage is TRBV11-2 and J usage is TRBJ1-2; no firm D call. The V end lost 5 bases, the J end lost 6 bases, and 7 bases lay between the germline ends. Germline values: CDR1 SGHAT, CDR2 FQNNGV. This CDR3 is built from 11 residues.

The rearrangement uses TRBV19 and TRBJ2-7; TRBD1 or TRBD2 may be the D gene (5 bases each). Germline V gene lookup returns CDR1 LNHDA and CDR2 SQIVND (reference sequence). V lost 1 base and J lost 2, with 9 bases in between. This CDR3 contains 14 residues. Here the CDR3 reads CASSIGDGPYEQYV. DNA of the CDR3: TGTGCCAGTAGTATAGGGGACGGCCCCTACGAGCAGTACGTC.

This clonotype was seen a single time. The chain carries TRBV10-3 and TRBJ1-5, with a tentative D call TRBD1 (6 bases). CDR3 size: 15 residues. V lost 5 bases to trimming and J lost 1 base, with 12 bases between them. Germline CDR1 ENHRY, CDR2 SYGVKD. The CDR3 DNA reads as TGTGCCATCAGTTCTACAGGGACCAGCAATCAGCCCCAGCATTTT. It codes for CAISSTGTSNQPQHF.

The chain combines TRBV7-9 with TRBJ2-2; 7 positions match TRBD1. The CDR3 contains 17 residues. Germline values: CDR1 SEHNR, CDR2 FQNEAQ (reference sequence). V gave up 4 bases and J gave up 3 bases; unmatched junction bases: 11. CDR3 nucleotides: TGTGCCAGCAGCTCGCCTAGCCGTGACAGGGACACCGGGGAGCTGTTTTTT. The encoded protein is CASSSPSRDRDTGELFF.

This clonotype turned up a few times. The chain uses TRBV25-1 and TRBJ2-6; 7 bases are shared with TRBD1. After removal of 2 bases from V and 1 base from J, the junction contained 5 bases not matched to a gene. Germline values: CDR1 MGHDK, CDR2 SYGVNS. CDR3 length: 17 amino acids. CDR3: CASSERDSRSGANVLTF. The CDR3 DNA follows: TGTGCCAGCAGTGAAAGGGACAGCCGATCTGGGGCCAACGTCCTGACTTTC.

This clonotype was observed a handful of times. The gene calls are TRBV6-8 and TRBJ1-1; TRBD1 matches at 8 bases. Trimming at V came to 7 bases and at J to 1 base, leaving 8 bases not matched to a gene. CDR3 length: 15 residues. Germline assignment: CDR1 MNHGY and CDR2 SAAAGT. Written as DNA, the CDR3 is TGTGCCAGCACTTTAACGACAGGGGCGAACACTGAAGCTTTCTTT. Encoded protein: CASTLTTGANTEAFF.